A single sample gave rise to the 4 T cell receptor beta chains below, sequenced in a study of blood T cell repertoires in COVID-19. Libraries were prepared by immunoSEQ multiplex PCR; TCRdb keeps only in-frame clonotypes and omits some of them. This sample has approximately 280,000 clones, with roughly 86% found just once. Sequencing was done on a sample of peripheral blood. The receptors were gathered from a man younger than 30 with active or convalescent COVID-19.

This clone was picked up one time. V gene TRBV27 combines with J gene TRBJ1-1, with D perhaps matching TRBD1 (5 bases). Trimming removed 3 bases at V and 9 bases at J, with 8 bases between. Germline V gene data show CDR1 as MNHEY and CDR2 as SMNVEV (reference sequence). This CDR3 spans 11 amino acids. In DNA, the CDR3 is TGTGCCAGCAGTTTCGGGGGGAAAGCTTTCTTT. Translated: CASSFGGKAFF.

The chain couples TRBV6-6 to TRBJ2-1, with 7 bases identical to TRBD2. This CDR3 comprises 14 residues. V lost 6 bases to trimming and J lost 5 bases; unmatched junction nucleotides: 7. CDR1 MNHNY and CDR2 SVGAGI come from the germline V gene (reference sequence). CDR3 in DNA: TGTGCCAGCAGACGCCGGGAGGCCGACAATGAGCAGTTCTTC. Residues: CASRRREADNEQFF.

V and J are TRBV19 and TRBJ1-2; TRBD1 matches 9 bases. Losses at the gene ends were 5 bases for V and 6 bases for J; bases not matched to a gene: 10. CDR3 length: 15 amino acids. Germline values: CDR1 LNHDA, CDR2 SQIVND (reference sequence). The CDR3 is CASSPGRTGADGYTF. DNA of the CDR3: TGTGCCAGTAGTCCCGGCCGGACAGGGGCAGATGGCTACACCTTC.

The rearrangement uses TRBV6-1 and TRBJ2-7, with 11 bases that match TRBD1. The CDR3 is 16 amino acids. V gave up 0 bases and J gave up 6 bases; unmatched junction bases: 7. The germline gives CDR1 MNHNS, CDR2 SASEGT. The CDR3 DNA follows: TGTGCCAGCAGTGAAGCCTCGGACAGGGGGCTGGGCGAGCAGTACTTC. This encodes CASSEASDRGLGEQYF.